A single sample gave rise to the 24 T cell receptor beta chains below, sequenced in a study of CD8+CD57+ T cells in acquired aplastic anemia. TCR beta VDJ and CDR3 profiling used genomic DNA as template. TCRdb re-called the reads with MiXCR, one entry per CDR3 protein. The sample contains under 500,000 distinct CDR3 sequences, 25% to 40% of which appear only once. An expansion of CD8+CD57+ cells by flow cytometry had been shown in patients chosen for sequencing. Sequencing was done on a sample of sorted CD4+, CD8+, or CD8+CD57+ T cells (not recorded which) from PBMCs. The receptors were sampled from a human donor with aplastic anemia.

This clonotype was detected a few times. The V gene is TRBV5-5, the J gene TRBJ1-1, with D hard to call. CDR1 is SGHKS, CDR2 YYEKEE, per germline (reference sequence). Trimming cost V 0 bases and J 0 bases, with 6 bases left between them. This CDR3 contains 14 residues. The CDR3 region is CASSLGLLNTEAFF. CDR3 DNA sequence: TGTGCCAGCAGCTTGGGACTTCTGAACACTGAAGCTTTCTTT.

About this clonotype itself: Just one base apart from a much larger clone, this may be a read error. The CDR3 nucleotides are TGTGCCAGCAGCGCCCTACAGGGTGGTGGCTACACCTTC. Its translation is CASSALQGGGYTF. The V and J genes are TRBV11-2 and TRBJ1-2; D may be TRBD1 (6 bases). Germline values: CDR1 SGHAT, CDR2 FQNNGV. CDR3 size: 13 residues. V shed 5 bases and J shed 7 bases, with 14 bases lying between them.

This clonotype was counted between two and nine times. The chain recombines TRBV14 with TRBJ2-7; 11 nucleotides agree with TRBD2. This CDR3 region has 14 residues. Trimming at V came to 4 bases and at J to 6 bases, leaving 5 bases not matched to a gene. Germline V gene data show CDR1 as SGHDN and CDR2 as FVKESK. DNA for the CDR3: TGTGCCAGCAGCCTTCGACTAGCGGGGAGCGAGCAGTACTTC. Protein sequence: CASSLRLAGSEQYF.

The rearrangement links TRBV7-9 to TRBJ1-1, with 7 bases identical to TRBD1. Per germline, CDR1 SEHNR and CDR2 FQNEAQ (reference sequence). With 3 bases clipped from V and 0 bases from J, the junction kept 4 bases outside the gene matches. This CDR3 is 15 amino acids long. This chain's CDR3 is CASSLKTGMNTEAFF. In DNA, the CDR3 is TGTGCCAGCAGCTTGAAGACAGGGATGAACACTGAAGCTTTCTTT.

The rearrangement uses TRBV5-1 and TRBJ2-3, with 7 positions matching TRBD2. The CDR3 consists of 16 residues. Germline V gives CDR1 SGHRS, CDR2 YFSETQ. V lost 0 bases and J lost 0; bases outside the gene matches: 4. CDR3 DNA sequence: TGCGCCAGCAGCTTGGATCTAGCGGAAAGCACAGATACGCAGTATTTT. This sequence encodes CASSLDLAESTDTQYF.

This clonotype appeared many times. The chain combines TRBV24-1 with TRBJ2-5; D gene uncertain. Germline V gene sequence: CDR1 KGHDR, CDR2 SFDVKD. The V and J ends lost 1 base and 4 bases respectively, with 3 bases between them. The CDR3 extends over 12 amino acids. Here the CDR3 DNA reads TGTGCCACCAGTGATTTTGGAGAGACCCAGTACTTC. Protein product: CATSDFGETQYF.

This clonotype was found a few times. This sequence may be a read error, since a much larger clone differs from it by one base. The rearrangement joins TRBV7-6 to TRBJ1-5; D gene ambiguous. V was shortened by 0 bases and J by 6 bases, with 6 bases between the two germline ends. This CDR3 has 13 residues. Germline values: CDR1 SGHVS, CDR2 FNYEAQ. The CDR3 loop is CASSLAEIQPQHF. CDR3 DNA: TGTGCCAGCAGCTTAGCAGAGATTCAGCCCCAGCATTTT. Looking up the rest from reference TRBV7-6 and TRBJ1-5 gives the full variable domain: GAGVSQSPRYKVTKRGQDVALRCDPISGHVSLYWYRQALGQGPEFLTYFNYEAQQDKSGLPNDRFSAERPEGSISTLTIQRTEQRDSAMYRCASSLAEIQPQHFGDGTRLSIL.

This clonotype was recorded many times. The V and J genes are TRBV20-1 and TRBJ2-7; TRBD2 might be the D (6 bases). Germline V gene lookup returns CDR1 DFQATT and CDR2 SNEGSKA (reference sequence). V lost 6 bases to trimming and J lost 5 bases, with 20 bases between them. The CDR3 contains 14 residues. The CDR3 reads CSAPSGREFHEQYF. Here the CDR3 DNA reads TGCAGTGCCCCATCAGGACGGGAGTTCCACGAGCAGTACTTC.

This chain joins TRBV29-1 and TRBJ1-6, with D unclear. V lost 8 bases and J 8 bases, leaving 16 bases between the germline ends. The CDR3 is 13 residues long. Germline-derived CDR1 and CDR2 are SQVTM and ANQGSEA. DNA of the CDR3: TGCAGCCAACTTACCAGGTTAGATTCACCCCTCCACTTT. Translated: CSQLTRLDSPLHF.

The genes are TRBV29-1 and TRBJ2-1; TRBD2 aligns across 9 bases. V shed 6 bases and J 4 bases; nucleotides not matched to a gene: 10. The CDR3 length is 15 residues. Per germline, CDR1 SQVTM and CDR2 ANQGSEA. The CDR3 nucleotides are TGCAGCGTCGCGGGGGCGGGAGGGGTTTACAATGAGCAGTTCTTC. Its protein is CSVAGAGGVYNEQFF.

This clonotype has just one count. The gene calls are TRBV29-1 and TRBJ1-1, with D unresolved. The V and J ends lost 8 bases and 4 bases respectively, with 14 bases between them. The CDR3 spans 12 residues. Germline CDR1 SQVTM, CDR2 ANQGSEA. CDR3 nucleotides: TGCAGCCAAGTTAGAGGGAGCACTGAAGCTTTCTTT. As protein: CSQVRGSTEAFF.

The sample holds many counts of this clonotype. The rearrangement joins TRBV29-1 to TRBJ1-2, with TRBD1 identical over 9 bases. This CDR3 contains 14 residues. V shed 3 bases, J shed 6 bases, and the junction held 8 bases outside the gene matches. Germline assignment: CDR1 SQVTM and CDR2 ANQGSEA. As DNA, the CDR3 is TGCAGCGTTGATTCCGGGACAGGGAAGGATGGCTACACCTTC. As protein: CSVDSGTGKDGYTF.

This clonotype was detected a few times. The chain carries TRBV5-1 and TRBJ2-2; TRBD1 is a possible D gene (6 bases). The CDR3 loop spans 16 amino acids. Germline values: CDR1 SGHRS, CDR2 YFSETQ. V lost 0 bases, J lost 2 bases, and 11 bases lay in between. The CDR3 DNA is TGCGCCAGCAGCTTGGTGGCAGGGGTTAACACCGGGGAGCTGTTTTTT. It specifies CASSLVAGVNTGELFF.

This clonotype has at least ten counts. The chain joins TRBV19 to TRBJ1-6; 9 bases map to TRBD1. The CDR3 runs 17 residues. Trimming took 4 bases from V and 7 from J; bases not matched to a gene: 11. Germline V gives CDR1 LNHDA, CDR2 SQIVND (reference sequence). The CDR3 loop is CASSTAGRDRVNSPLHF. Here the CDR3 DNA reads TGTGCCAGTAGTACCGCCGGTAGGGACAGGGTCAATTCACCCCTCCACTTT.

The J gene is TRBJ2-7, the V gene TRBV11-1; possibly TRBD2 for D (7 bases). Germline lookup yields CDR1 SGHAT and CDR2 FQDESV (reference sequence). V was pared by 1 base and J by 4 bases, with 17 bases between. The CDR3 extends over 16 amino acids. The CDR3 sequence: CASSLDDRGAGYEQYF. In DNA, the CDR3 is TGTGCCAGCAGCTTAGATGATCGGGGGGCCGGTTACGAGCAGTACTTC.

This clonotype was observed many times. The gene calls are TRBV15 and TRBJ2-1, with 8 bases fitting TRBD2. V lost 7 bases to trimming and J lost 4 bases; unmatched junction nucleotides: 9. The CDR3 extends over 15 amino acids. Germline V gives CDR1 LNHNV, CDR2 YYDKDF (reference sequence). The chain's CDR3 is CATISAGGSYNEQFF. CDR3 coding DNA: TGTGCCACCATCAGCGCGGGGGGATCGTACAATGAGCAGTTCTTC.

This chain joins TRBV19 and TRBJ2-7; D remains unclear. Deletions cut 5 bases from V and 0 bases from J, with 11 bases between. CDR1 and CDR2 (germline): LNHDA, SQIVND (reference sequence). The CDR3 spans 14 residues. The CDR3 bases are TGTGCCAGTAGTGTCTCCTGGAGCTCCTACGAGCAGTACTTC. Amino acid sequence: CASSVSWSSYEQYF.

The V call is TRBV27, the J call TRBJ1-5; D is perhaps TRBD1 (5 bases). CDR3 length equals 17 residues. Germline CDR1 is MNHEY and CDR2 is SMNVEV (reference sequence). V was clipped by 4 bases and J by 4 bases, with 20 bases between them. CDR3 loop: CASSWQSDQDTNQPQHF. The CDR3 nucleotides read TGTGCCAGCAGTTGGCAGTCCGACCAGGACACTAATCAGCCCCAGCATTTT.

The rearrangement links TRBV19 to TRBJ2-1; the D is unclear. Germline V gives CDR1 LNHDA, CDR2 SQIVND (reference sequence). V shed 7 bases and J shed 0 bases, with 16 bases lying between them. This CDR3 has 16 amino acids. CDR3 sequence: CASTRATPSSYNEQFF. In nucleotides, the CDR3 is TGTGCCAGTACCCGGGCAACACCGAGCTCCTACAATGAGCAGTTCTTC.

The chain carries TRBV19 and TRBJ1-2, with 11 bases that match TRBD1. CDR3 length: 15 amino acids. With V trimmed by 6 bases and J by 6 bases, 9 bases remained unmatched. Germline V gene lookup returns CDR1 LNHDA and CDR2 SQIVND (reference sequence). DNA for the CDR3: TGTGCCAGTAGCCCGGGACAGGGGGGCGCGAATGGCTACACCTTC. Protein: CASSPGQGGANGYTF.

This clonotype occurred a few times. The chain is built from TRBV2 and TRBJ1-2, with D possibly being TRBD1 (5 bases). The V and J ends lost 8 bases and 6 bases respectively, with 19 bases between them. Germline assignment: CDR1 SNHLY and CDR2 FYNNEI. The CDR3 runs to 14 residues. CDR3 bases: TGTGCCAGCGTCAGGGCCGTGGGGCAGGATGGCTACACCTTC. As protein: CASVRAVGQDGYTF.

In its sample, this clonotype was seen a few times. The rearrangement uses TRBV6-1 and TRBJ1-2; weak D call: TRBD1 (5 bases). Germline V gene sequence: CDR1 MNHNS, CDR2 SASEGT. V was pared by 8 bases and J by 8 bases, with 15 bases between. There are 12 residues in the CDR3. The DNA of the CDR3 is TGTGCCAGCGGAGGGGAAGGGAGCGGCTACACCTTC. As protein: CASGGEGSGYTF.

Worth noting for this clonotype: This sequence may be a read error, since a much larger clone differs from it by one base. CDR3 in amino acids: CASSIVGQEYHPQHF. In DNA, the CDR3 is TGTGCCAGTAGTATAGTCGGACAGGAGTATCATCCCCAGCATTTT. J is TRBJ1-5 and V is TRBV19; 7 bases are shared with TRBD1. The CDR3 is 15 residues long. Germline CDR1 LNHDA, CDR2 SQIVND (reference sequence).

Comments on this clonotype: A much bigger clone sits one base away, suggesting this may be a read error. This chain links TRBV29-1 with TRBJ2-7; TRBD1 agrees at 7 bases. This CDR3 has 12 residues. CDR1 SQVTM and CDR2 ANQGSEA come from the germline V gene. Here the CDR3 reads CSVERGPYERYF. The CDR3 coding sequence is TGCAGCGTTGAAAGGGGGCCCTACGAGCGGTACTTC.